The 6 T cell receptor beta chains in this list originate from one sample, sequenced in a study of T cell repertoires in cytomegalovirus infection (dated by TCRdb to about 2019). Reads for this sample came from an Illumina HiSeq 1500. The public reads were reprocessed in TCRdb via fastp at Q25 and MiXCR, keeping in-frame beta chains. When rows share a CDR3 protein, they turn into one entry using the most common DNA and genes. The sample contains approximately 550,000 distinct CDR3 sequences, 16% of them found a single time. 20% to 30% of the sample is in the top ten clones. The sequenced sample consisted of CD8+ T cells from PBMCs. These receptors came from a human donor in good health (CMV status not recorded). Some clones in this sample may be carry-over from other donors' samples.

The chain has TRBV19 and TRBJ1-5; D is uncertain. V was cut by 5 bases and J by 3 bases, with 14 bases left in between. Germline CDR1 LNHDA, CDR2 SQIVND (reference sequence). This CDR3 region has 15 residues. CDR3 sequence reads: CASSPEGQYNQPQHF. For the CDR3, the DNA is TGTGCCAGTAGTCCGGAAGGGCAGTACAATCAGCCCCAGCATTTT.

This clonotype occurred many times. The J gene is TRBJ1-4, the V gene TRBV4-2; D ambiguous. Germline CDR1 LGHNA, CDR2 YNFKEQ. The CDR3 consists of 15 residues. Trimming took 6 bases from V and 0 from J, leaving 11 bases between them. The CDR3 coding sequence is TGTGCCAGCAGTCCGCAGCTTGCAACTAATGAAAAACTGTTTTTT. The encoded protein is CASSPQLATNEKLFF.

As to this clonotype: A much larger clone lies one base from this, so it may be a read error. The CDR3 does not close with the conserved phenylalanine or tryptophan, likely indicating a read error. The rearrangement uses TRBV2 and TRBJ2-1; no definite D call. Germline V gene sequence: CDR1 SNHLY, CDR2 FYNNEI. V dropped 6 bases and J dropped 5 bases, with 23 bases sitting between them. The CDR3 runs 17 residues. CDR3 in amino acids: CASSPKLSARLDNEQFL. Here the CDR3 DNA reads TGTGCCAGCAGCCCCAAGCTAAGCGCTAGGTTGGACAATGAGCAGTTCTTA.

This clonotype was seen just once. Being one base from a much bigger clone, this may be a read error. The CDR3 reads CASSQPGTLSSGEQYF. In DNA, the CDR3 is TGCGCCAGCAGCCAGCCCGGGACCCTCAGTTCGGGCGAGCAGTACTTC. The rearrangement uses TRBV4-1 and TRBJ2-7; the D gene could be TRBD1 or TRBD2 (5 bases each). The CDR3 spans 16 residues. Looked up from germline, CDR1 is MGHRA and CDR2 is YSYEKL. The germline V and J ends were trimmed by 3 bases and 6 bases, with 21 bases remaining between them.

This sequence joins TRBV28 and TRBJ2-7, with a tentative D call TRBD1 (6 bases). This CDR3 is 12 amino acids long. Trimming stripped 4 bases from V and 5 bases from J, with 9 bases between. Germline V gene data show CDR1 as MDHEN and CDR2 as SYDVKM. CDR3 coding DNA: TGTGCCAGCAGTTGGGCAGGGGACGAGCAGTACTTC. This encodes CASSWAGDEQYF.

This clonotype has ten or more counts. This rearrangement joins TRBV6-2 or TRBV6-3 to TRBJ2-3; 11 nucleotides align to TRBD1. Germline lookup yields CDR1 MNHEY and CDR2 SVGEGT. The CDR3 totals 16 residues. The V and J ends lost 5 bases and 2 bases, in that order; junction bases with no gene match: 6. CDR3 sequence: CASSPRDRGFTDTQYF. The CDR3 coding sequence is TGTGCCAGCAGTCCACGGGACAGGGGGTTCACAGATACGCAGTATTTT.